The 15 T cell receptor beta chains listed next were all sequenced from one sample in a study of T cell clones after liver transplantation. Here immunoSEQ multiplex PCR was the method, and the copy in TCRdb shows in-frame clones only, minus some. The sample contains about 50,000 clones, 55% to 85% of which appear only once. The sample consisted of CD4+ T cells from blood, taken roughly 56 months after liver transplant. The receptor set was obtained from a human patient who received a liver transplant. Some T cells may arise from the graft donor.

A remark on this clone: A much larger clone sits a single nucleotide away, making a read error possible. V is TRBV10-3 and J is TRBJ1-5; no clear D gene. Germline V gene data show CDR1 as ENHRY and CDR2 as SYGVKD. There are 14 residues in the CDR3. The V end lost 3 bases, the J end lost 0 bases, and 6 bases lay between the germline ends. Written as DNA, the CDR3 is TGTGCCATCAGTGACAGCCATAGCAATCAGCCCCAGCATTTT. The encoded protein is CAISDSHSNQPQHF.

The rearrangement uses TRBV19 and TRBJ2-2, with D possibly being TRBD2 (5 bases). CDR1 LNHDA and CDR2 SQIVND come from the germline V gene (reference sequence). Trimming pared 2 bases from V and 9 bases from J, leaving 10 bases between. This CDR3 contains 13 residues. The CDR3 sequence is CASSIRERRELFF. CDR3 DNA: TGTGCCAGTAGTATAAGGGAGCGCAGGGAGCTGTTTTTT.

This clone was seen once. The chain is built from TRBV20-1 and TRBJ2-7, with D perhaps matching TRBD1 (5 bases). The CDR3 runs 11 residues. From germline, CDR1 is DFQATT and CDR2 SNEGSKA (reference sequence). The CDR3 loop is CTPRQFYEQYF. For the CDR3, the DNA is TGCACCCCTCGACAGTTCTACGAGCAGTACTTC.

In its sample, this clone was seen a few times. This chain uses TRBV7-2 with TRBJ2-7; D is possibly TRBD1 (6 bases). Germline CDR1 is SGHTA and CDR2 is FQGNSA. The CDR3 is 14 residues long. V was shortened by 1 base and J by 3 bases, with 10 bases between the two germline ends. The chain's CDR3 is CASSLEQGNYEQYF. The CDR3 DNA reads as TGTGCCAGCAGCTTAGAACAGGGTAACTACGAGCAGTACTTC.

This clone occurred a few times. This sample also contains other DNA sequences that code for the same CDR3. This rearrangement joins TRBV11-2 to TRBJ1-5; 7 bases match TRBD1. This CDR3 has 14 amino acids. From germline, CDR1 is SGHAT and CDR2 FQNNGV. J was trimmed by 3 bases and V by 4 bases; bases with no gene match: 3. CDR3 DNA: TGTGCCAGCAGCTCGACAGGGACCAATCAGCCCCAGCATTTT. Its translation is CASSSTGTNQPQHF.

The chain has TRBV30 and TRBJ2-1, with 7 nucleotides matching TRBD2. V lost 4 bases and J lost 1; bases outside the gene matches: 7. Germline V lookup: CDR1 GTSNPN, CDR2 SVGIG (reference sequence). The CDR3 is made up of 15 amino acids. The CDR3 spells CAWMGGVLSYNEQFF. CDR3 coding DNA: TGTGCCTGGATGGGGGGGGTACTATCCTACAATGAGCAGTTCTTC.

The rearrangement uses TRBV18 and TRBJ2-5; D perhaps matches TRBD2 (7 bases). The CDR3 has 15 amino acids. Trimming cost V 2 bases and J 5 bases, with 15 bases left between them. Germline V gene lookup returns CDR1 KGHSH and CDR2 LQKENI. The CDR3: CASSPGWGGGETQYF. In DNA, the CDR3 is TGTGCCAGCTCACCAGGCTGGGGGGGCGGTGAGACCCAGTACTTC.

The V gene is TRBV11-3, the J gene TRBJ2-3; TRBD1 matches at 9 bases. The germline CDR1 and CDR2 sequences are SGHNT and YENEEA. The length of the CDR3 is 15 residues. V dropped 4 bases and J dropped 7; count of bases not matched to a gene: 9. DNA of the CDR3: TGTGCCAGCAGCTCATACACAGGGGGCGGTTATACGCAGTATTTT. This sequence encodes CASSSYTGGGYTQYF.

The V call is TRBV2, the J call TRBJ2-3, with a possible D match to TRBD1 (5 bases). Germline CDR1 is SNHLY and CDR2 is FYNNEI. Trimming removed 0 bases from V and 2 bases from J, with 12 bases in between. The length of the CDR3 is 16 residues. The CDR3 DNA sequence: TGTGCCAGCAGTGAAGCAACAGGAGCAAACACAGATACGCAGTATTTT. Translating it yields CASSEATGANTDTQYF.

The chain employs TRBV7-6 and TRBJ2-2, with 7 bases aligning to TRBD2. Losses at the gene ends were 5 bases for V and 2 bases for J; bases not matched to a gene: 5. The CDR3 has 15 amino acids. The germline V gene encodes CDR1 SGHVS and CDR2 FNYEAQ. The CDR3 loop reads CASSQGGKNTGELFF. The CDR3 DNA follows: TGTGCCAGCAGCCAGGGAGGGAAAAACACCGGGGAGCTGTTTTTT.

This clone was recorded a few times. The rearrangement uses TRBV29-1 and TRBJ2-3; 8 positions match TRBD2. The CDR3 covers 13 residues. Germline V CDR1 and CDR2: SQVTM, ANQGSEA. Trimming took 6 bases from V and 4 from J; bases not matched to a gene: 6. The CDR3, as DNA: TGCAGCGTCCACCAGCGGGGGCCAGATACGCAGTATTTT. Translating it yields CSVHQRGPDTQYF.

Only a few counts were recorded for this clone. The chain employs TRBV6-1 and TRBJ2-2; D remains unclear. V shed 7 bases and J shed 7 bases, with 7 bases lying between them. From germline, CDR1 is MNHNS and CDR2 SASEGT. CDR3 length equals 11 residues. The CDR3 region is CASKANGELFF. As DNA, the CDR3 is TGTGCCAGCAAGGCTAACGGGGAGCTGTTTTTT.

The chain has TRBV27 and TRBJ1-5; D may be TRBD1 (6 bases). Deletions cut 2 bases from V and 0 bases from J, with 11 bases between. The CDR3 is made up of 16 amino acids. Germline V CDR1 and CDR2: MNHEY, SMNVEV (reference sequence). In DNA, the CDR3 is TGTGCCAGCAGTTTAAGGTGGGACAATAGCAATCAGCCCCAGCATTTT. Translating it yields CASSLRWDNSNQPQHF.

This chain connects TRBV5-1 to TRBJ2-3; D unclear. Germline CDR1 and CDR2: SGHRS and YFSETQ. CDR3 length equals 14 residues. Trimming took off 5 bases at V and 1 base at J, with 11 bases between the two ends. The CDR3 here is CASRVEGRTDTQYF. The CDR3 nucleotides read TGCGCCAGCAGAGTGGAAGGCCGCACAGATACGCAGTATTTT.

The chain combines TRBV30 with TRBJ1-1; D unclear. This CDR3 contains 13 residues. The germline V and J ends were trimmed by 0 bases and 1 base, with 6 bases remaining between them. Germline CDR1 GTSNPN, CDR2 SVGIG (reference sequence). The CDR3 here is CAWSVLQNTEAFF. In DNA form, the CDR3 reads TGTGCCTGGAGTGTACTCCAGAACACTGAAGCTTTCTTT.